One sample yielded the 21 T cell receptor beta chains listed below, sequenced in a study of graft-versus-host responses after intestinal transplantation. The plating included around 200,000 irradiated, violet-dye-labeled stimulator cells together with around 200,000 CFSE-labeled responder cells. TCRdb's table, derived via immunoSEQ multiplex PCR, lists solely in-frame clones and lacks some. The sample holds 20,000 to 25,000 clones, about 33% seen once. The sequences come from alloreactive CD8+ T cells from a mixed lymphocyte reaction culture, collected before intestinal transplant. Described subset: CFSE-low proliferating T cells sorted from approximately 6-day pre-transplant mixed lymphocyte reaction (GvH or HvG direction). The receptors come from a human patient who received an intestinal transplant.

This chain joins TRBV11-2 and TRBJ2-3; 8 bases map to TRBD2. V gave up 3 bases and J gave up 4 bases; unmatched junction bases: 6. CDR1 is SGHAT and CDR2 is FQNNGV in the germline V gene. The CDR3 runs to 15 residues. This CDR3 is CASSFGGGGPDTQYF. CDR3 nucleotide sequence: TGTGCCAGCAGCTTCGGGGGCGGGGGGCCAGATACGCAGTATTTT.

This sequence joins TRBV5-4 and TRBJ1-2; 10 nucleotides agree with TRBD1. After removal of 2 bases from V and 4 bases from J, the junction contained 2 bases not matched to a gene. The CDR3 has 14 residues. The germline V gene encodes CDR1 SGHNT and CDR2 YYREEE (reference sequence). DNA for the CDR3: TGTGCCAGCAGCTTTCGGACAGGGGGCTATGGCTACACCTTC. This encodes CASSFRTGGYGYTF.

A few counts support this clone. This sequence joins TRBV9 and TRBJ1-5; D is perhaps TRBD1 (6 bases). The CDR3 is made up of 15 amino acids. Germline V gene sequence: CDR1 SGDLS, CDR2 YYNGEE. V was shortened by 3 bases and J by 3 bases, with 13 bases between the two germline ends. In DNA form, the CDR3 reads TGTGCCAGCAGCGAAGGGGGGGGGCTCAATCAGCCCCAGCATTTT. It codes for CASSEGGGLNQPQHF. The full variable domain, rest sourced from reference TRBV9 and TRBJ1-5, is DSGVTQTPKHLITATGQRVTLRCSPRSGDLSVYWYQQSLDQGLQFLIQYYNGEERAKGNILERFSAQQFPDLHSELNLSSLELGDSALYFCASSEGGGLNQPQHFGDGTRLSIL.

V is TRBV27 and J is TRBJ2-5, with TRBD1 as a possible D gene (5 bases). V was trimmed by 2 bases and J by 4 bases, leaving 11 bases between them. This CDR3 is 14 amino acids long. Germline V gene sequence: CDR1 MNHEY, CDR2 SMNVEV (reference sequence). DNA for the CDR3: TGTGCCAGCAGTTTAGGTTGGGGCCTAGAGACCCAGTACTTC. It encodes CASSLGWGLETQYF.

The chain links TRBV10-2 to TRBJ2-5; D may correspond to TRBD1 or TRBD2 (5 bases each). Germline CDR1 and CDR2: WSHSY and SAAADI. This CDR3 spans 15 amino acids. V was clipped by 0 bases and J by 4 bases, with 12 bases between them. The CDR3 DNA reads TGCGCCAGCAGTGAGTCGGGACGAAGCCTAGAGACCCAGTACTTC. As protein: CASSESGRSLETQYF.

This clone was observed a handful of times. The chain couples TRBV2 to TRBJ2-5; 7 bases match TRBD2. Germline CDR1 is SNHLY and CDR2 is FYNNEI. The CDR3 loop spans 23 amino acids. V was pared by 0 bases and J by 4 bases, with 29 bases of the junction left unmatched. CDR3 sequence (DNA): TGTGCCAGCAGTGAAGCAGCTCGATTGTTTCTTTCCTCTAGCGGCGAACCCTTAGAGACCCAGTACTTC. This encodes CASSEAARLFLSSSGEPLETQYF.

This clone appeared a few times. The chain has TRBV4-1 and TRBJ2-5, with TRBD2 matching over 7 bases. The V and J ends lost 1 base and 2 bases, in that order; junction bases with no gene match: 4. CDR1 and CDR2 (germline): MGHRA, YSYEKL. This CDR3 is built from 15 residues. The CDR3 spells CASSQVQGLQETQYF. The DNA of the CDR3 is TGCGCCAGCAGCCAAGTCCAGGGACTACAAGAGACCCAGTACTTC.

The chain joins TRBV6-1 to TRBJ2-7; D is possibly TRBD1 or TRBD2 (5 bases each). Trimming cost V 0 bases and J 3 bases, with 12 bases left between them. This CDR3 is 15 amino acids long. Germline CDR1 is MNHNS and CDR2 is SASEGT. In DNA form, the CDR3 reads TGTGCCAGCAGTGAAGCGGGGGAGCATCTCTACGAGCAGTACTTC. Protein: CASSEAGEHLYEQYF.

The genes are TRBV6-5 and TRBJ1-5; D is unclear. The germline gives CDR1 MNHEY, CDR2 SVGAGI. Trimming cost V 8 bases and J 0 bases, with 8 bases left between them. The CDR3 covers 13 residues. CDR3: CASSEYSNQPQHF. The CDR3 DNA reads TGTGCCAGCTCAGAGTATAGCAATCAGCCCCAGCATTTT.

This clone was counted between two and nine times. The rearrangement joins TRBV28 to TRBJ1-2; TRBD1 agrees at 7 bases. CDR1 and CDR2 from the germline V gene are MDHEN and SYDVKM. This CDR3 comprises 14 residues. Unmatched junction bases numbered 8, after V lost 5 bases and J lost 5 bases. The CDR3 is CASSTDRAGYGYTF. CDR3 DNA sequence: TGTGCCAGCAGTACCGACAGGGCAGGGTATGGCTACACCTTC.

This clone was seen only a few times. The chain uses TRBV7-9 and TRBJ2-7; TRBD1 matches 7 bases. CDR1 is SEHNR and CDR2 is FQNEAQ in the germline V gene (reference sequence). V gave up 4 bases and J gave up 0 bases; unmatched junction bases: 9. This CDR3 is 16 amino acids long. CDR3 nucleotide sequence: TGTGCCAGCAGCTGTGAAACGGACAGGAGCTCCTACGAGCAGTACTTC. Translation: CASSCETDRSSYEQYF.

The chain uses TRBV6-6 and TRBJ2-1, with D possibly TRBD2 on 6 matching bases. CDR3 size: 15 residues. Trimming took 2 bases from V and 9 from J, leaving 17 bases between them. The germline V gene has CDR1 MNHNY and CDR2 SVGAGI (reference sequence). For the CDR3, the DNA is TGTGCCAGCAGTTACGCCGGGAGAATAGAGGGTGAGCAGTTCTTC. Its translation is CASSYAGRIEGEQFF.

The chain uses TRBV29-1 and TRBJ2-7; TRBD1 matches 7 bases. After removal of 4 bases from V and 5 bases from J, the junction contained 11 bases not matched to a gene. The length of the CDR3 is 14 residues. CDR1 is SQVTM and CDR2 is ANQGSEA in the germline V gene. The CDR3 nucleotides are TGCAGCGTTGTTTTCGCGACAGGGCGTGACGAGCAGTACTTC. Its protein product is CSVVFATGRDEQYF.

This clone was observed a handful of times. The chain links TRBV29-1 to TRBJ2-7, with TRBD1 matching over 9 bases. There are 12 residues in the CDR3. Germline V lookup: CDR1 SQVTM, CDR2 ANQGSEA. V dropped 3 bases and J dropped 3; count of bases not matched to a gene: 0. CDR3 DNA sequence: TGCAGCGTTGAGGACAGGGGCTACGAGCAGTACTTC. Encoded protein: CSVEDRGYEQYF.

The chain employs TRBV13 and TRBJ1-6, with 9 positions matching TRBD1. This CDR3 has 15 residues. Germline-derived CDR1 and CDR2 are PRHDT and FYEKMQ (reference sequence). The V gene end was trimmed by 4 bases and the J gene end by 10 bases; junction bases not matched to a gene: 8. Written as DNA, the CDR3 is TGTGCCAGCAGCTGGTGGGGACAGGGAGGATCACCCCTCCACTTT. Its protein product is CASSWWGQGGSPLHF.

This rearrangement joins TRBV30 to TRBJ1-2; 9 bases are shared with TRBD1. The CDR3 covers 12 residues. CDR1 and CDR2 from the germline V gene are GTSNPN and SVGIG (reference sequence). The V and J ends lost 7 bases and 6 bases, in that order; junction bases with no gene match: 6. CDR3 region: CASSGQGHGYTF. The CDR3 bases are TGTGCCTCTTCGGGACAGGGACATGGCTACACCTTC.

V and J are TRBV7-9 and TRBJ2-3; 8 bases are a match to TRBD2. The trim removed 7 bases at V and 3 bases at J, leaving 9 bases unmatched. CDR3 length equals 15 residues. CDR1 SEHNR and CDR2 FQNEAQ come from the germline V gene (reference sequence). The CDR3 sequence is CASTLLAGITDTQYF. The CDR3 DNA reads as TGTGCCAGCACCCTCTTAGCGGGGATTACAGATACGCAGTATTTT.

This clone is categorized as medium-sized. In DNA, the CDR3 is TGTGCCAGCAGCTTCCCCGACAGACTTAATGAAAAACTGTTTTTT. It yields the protein CASSFPDRLNEKLFF. V gene TRBV7-9 combines with J gene TRBJ1-4; D possibly corresponds to TRBD1 (5 bases). The CDR3 sequence is 15 residues long. Trimming removed 3 bases at V and 4 bases at J, with 12 bases between. Germline V gene sequence: CDR1 SEHNR, CDR2 FQNEAQ (reference sequence). Supplemented by reference TRBV7-9 and TRBJ1-4, the full variable domain reads DTGVSQNPRHKITKRGQNVTFRCDPISEHNRLYWYRQTLGQGPEFLTYFQNEAQLEKSRLLSDRFSAERPKGSFSTLEIQRTEQGDSAMYLCASSFPDRLNEKLFFGSGTQLSVL.

This clone is labeled medium-sized (0.01 to 0.1%). For the CDR3, the DNA is TGTGCCAGCGAGGCATCTATGAACACTGAAGCTTTCTTT. It is translated as CASEASMNTEAFF. J is TRBJ1-1 and V is TRBV6-6; D gene unclear. CDR1 MNHNY and CDR2 SVGAGI come from the germline V gene (reference sequence). V was pared by 8 bases and J by 0 bases, with 10 bases between. The CDR3 totals 13 residues.

This rearrangement joins TRBV5-6 to TRBJ1-1; no firm D call. V lost 5 bases, J lost 4 bases, and 9 bases lay in between. The CDR3 is made up of 12 amino acids. CDR1 and CDR2 from the germline V gene are SGHDT and YYEEEE. DNA of the CDR3: TGTGCCAGCAGTTCGGGTGGCACTGAAGCTTTCTTT. This translates into CASSSGGTEAFF.

In its sample, this clone is medium-sized. The chain has TRBV4-1 and TRBJ2-1; 8 bases fit TRBD1. V lost 5 bases and J lost 8; bases outside the gene matches: 8. Germline CDR1 reads MGHRA; CDR2 reads YSYEKL. The CDR3 contains 14 residues. CDR3 coding DNA: TGCGCCAGCAGCGACAGGGGCGGTGTTGATGAGCAGTTCTTC. Protein: CASSDRGGVDEQFF.